This T cell receptor beta chain was recorded in a study of T cell changes during pregnancy in multiple sclerosis. CDR3 length: 13 amino acids. CDR1 MGHDK and CDR2 SYGVNS come from the germline V gene. Trimming left V 2 bases short and J 2 bases short, with 7 bases between. Repertoires were generated with immunoSEQ multiplex PCR, while TCRdb's copy carries only in-frame clones and drops some. Of about 93,000 clones detected, 85% to 95% appear once; the ten largest clones hold just over 2%. The sequence came from a female donor with multiple sclerosis, enrolled in a pregnancy study. This material consisted of peripheral blood, taken after pregnancy. The genes are TRBV25-1 and TRBJ2-7; a possible D gene is TRBD2 (5 bases). The DNA for the CDR3 is TGTGCCAGCAGTGAACTGGGAGCCTACGAGCAGTACTTC. Translating gives CASSELGAYEQYF.